The rows below give T cell receptor beta chains drawn from one sample of a study of blood T cell repertoires in COVID-19. The repertoire was sequenced with immunoSEQ multiplex PCR; TCRdb's copy has only in-frame clones and lacks some. The sample contains approximately 210,000 clones, 82% of which appear only once. The sample consisted of PBMCs or T cells enriched from blood (not recorded which). The receptors were sampled from an older woman who had recovered from COVID-19. Both conserved end residues are part of each CDR3. A D gene is named only where the DNA matches it firmly. Not all rows give a size; the values are once, few, many and, for expanded clones, a class.

CDR3	DNA	size	J	V	D
CATSRGTTSGTYEQYF	TGTGCCACCAGCAGAGGAACGACTAGCGGGACCTACGAGCAGTACTTC	-	TRBJ2-7	TRBV15	TRBD2
CASSPTEIYGYTF	TGTGCCAGCAGCCCGACAGAAATCTATGGCTACACCTTC	few	TRBJ1-2	TRBV27	-
CASRVRGYGYTF	TGTGCCAGTAGGGTACGGGGATATGGCTACACCTTC	-	TRBJ1-2	TRBV19	-
CASRRIDSPEGYTF	TGTGCCAGTAGGAGAATTGACAGTCCCGAGGGCTACACCTTC	-	TRBJ1-2	TRBV19	-
CASSQVMRDTEAFF	TGTGCCAGCAGCCAAGTAATGAGGGACACTGAAGCTTTCTTT	-	TRBJ1-1	TRBV3-1/TRBV3-2	-
CASRLPGGRNQPQHF	TGTGCCAGCAGGCTACCAGGGGGCAGGAATCAGCCCCAGCATTTT	-	TRBJ1-5	TRBV28	TRBD1
CAIRTGNTDTQYF	TGTGCCATCCGGACAGGGAACACAGATACGCAGTATTTT	-	TRBJ2-3	TRBV15	TRBD1
CATSRDQGNTIYF	TGTGCCACCAGCAGAGATCAGGGAAACACCATATATTTT	-	TRBJ1-3	TRBV15	-
CASSAPLGRYEQYF	TGTGCCAGCAGCGCTCCCCTGGGCCGCTACGAGCAGTACTTC	-	TRBJ2-7	TRBV13	-
CASSQNSGTGPYEQYF	TGTGCCAGCAGCCAAAACTCCGGGACAGGGCCCTACGAGCAGTACTTC	-	TRBJ2-7	TRBV14	TRBD1
CATSTASYNEQFF	TGTGCCACCTCGACAGCCTCCTACAATGAGCAGTTCTTC	once	TRBJ2-1	TRBV24-1	-
CASSYSGTGGEQYF	TGTGCCAGCAGTTACTCGGGGACAGGGGGCGAGCAGTACTTC	-	TRBJ2-7	TRBV6-5	TRBD1
CASRGGTGAVNSPLHF	TGTGCCAGCAGAGGGGGGACAGGGGCTGTCAATTCACCCCTCCACTTT	-	TRBJ1-6	TRBV4-2	TRBD1
CASIHRQGGYGYTF	TGTGCCAGCATTCATCGACAGGGGGGCTATGGCTACACCTTC	-	TRBJ1-2	TRBV6-5	TRBD1
CASIPGQGPGYTF	TGTGCCAGCATTCCCGGACAGGGTCCTGGCTACACCTTC	few	TRBJ1-2	TRBV6-6	TRBD1
CSVDWQGKETQYF	TGCAGCGTTGATTGGCAGGGAAAGGAGACCCAGTACTTC	-	TRBJ2-5	TRBV29-1	-
CASSLRLPNTEAFF	TGTGCCAGCAGCTTGAGACTGCCGAACACTGAAGCTTTCTTT	-	TRBJ1-1	TRBV5-4	-
CASSYSNTGPRYF	TGTGCCAGCAGTTACTCGAACACGGGTCCGCGGTACTTC	few	TRBJ2-4	TRBV6-5	-
CASSSGQGDTNTIYF	TGTGCCAGTAGTTCCGGACAGGGAGATACAAACACCATATATTTT	-	TRBJ1-3	TRBV19	TRBD1
CASSQDWNTEAFF	TGTGCCAGCAGCCAGGACTGGAACACTGAAGCTTTCTTT	-	TRBJ1-1	TRBV14	-
CASSFRETQYF	TGTGCCAGCAGTTTCAGGGAGACCCAGTACTTC	-	TRBJ2-5	TRBV27	-
CASSSQGAGTGELFF	TGCGCCAGCAGCTCACAGGGGGCGGGCACCGGGGAGCTGTTTTTT	once	TRBJ2-2	TRBV5-1	TRBD1
CATTPPTARGGRNEQFF	TGTGCCACTACCCCCCCCACGGCGCGGGGGGGCCGGAATGAGCAGTTCTTC	-	TRBJ2-1	TRBV2	TRBD2
CSASPRNSYNEQFF	TGCAGTGCTAGTCCCAGGAACTCCTACAATGAGCAGTTCTTC	once	TRBJ2-1	TRBV20-1	-
CASRPERANQPQHF	TGTGCCAGCAGGCCAGAGAGGGCTAATCAGCCCCAGCATTTT	-	TRBJ1-5	TRBV6-5	-
CASTKRTGYYEQYF	TGTGCCAGCACCAAACGGACAGGGTACTACGAGCAGTACTTC	-	TRBJ2-7	TRBV7-9	TRBD1
CASSKLGGSPAYGGYTF	TGTGCCAGCAGCAAACTGGGTGGGAGCCCGGCCTATGGGGGCTACACCTTC	-	TRBJ1-2	TRBV21-1	-
CASKKTGIGNTIYF	TGTGCCAGTAAAAAGACAGGGATCGGAAACACCATATATTTT	-	TRBJ1-3	TRBV19	TRBD1
CASSPSGRADTQYF	TGTGCCAGCAGTCCTAGCGGGAGAGCAGATACGCAGTATTTT	-	TRBJ2-3	TRBV6-1	TRBD2
CASSFTINTEAFF	TGTGCCAGCAGTTTCACAATAAACACTGAAGCTTTCTTT	once	TRBJ1-1	TRBV12-3/TRBV12-4	-
CASSARTSRNEKLFF	TGTGCCAGCAGTGCCCGGACAAGCCGTAATGAAAAACTGTTTTTT	-	TRBJ1-4	TRBV5-6	-
CASSLTGYGYTF	TGTGCCAGCAGCTTGACAGGTTATGGCTACACCTTC	-	TRBJ1-2	TRBV5-6	-
CASSFPGRGGSNSPLHF	TGTGCCAGCAGCTTTCCGGGCAGGGGAGGGAGTAATTCACCCCTCCACTTT	-	TRBJ1-6	TRBV5-5	-
CASSRTSTSGGTDTQYF	TGTGCCAGCTCACGCACTTCCACTAGCGGGGGCACAGATACGCAGTATTTT	-	TRBJ2-3	TRBV18	TRBD2
CASSSPSSPFSYNEQFF	TGTGCCAGCAGCTCCCCTTCTAGCCCCTTCTCCTACAATGAGCAGTTCTTC	-	TRBJ2-1	TRBV5-6	-
CASSSQEGQYF	TGCGCCAGCAGCTCGCAGGAAGGGCAGTACTTC	few	TRBJ2-7	TRBV5-1	-
CAISEMRLAGTEQYF	TGTGCCATCAGTGAGATGAGACTAGCTGGGACCGAGCAGTACTTC	-	TRBJ2-7	TRBV10-3	TRBD2
CASSLGLAGGTEQYF	TGCGCCAGCAGCTTGGGTCTAGCGGGAGGCACCGAGCAGTACTTC	-	TRBJ2-7	TRBV5-1	TRBD2
CASSLGRTGRGGYTF	TGCGCCAGCAGCTTGGGCCGGACAGGGAGGGGTGGCTACACCTTC	-	TRBJ1-2	TRBV5-1	TRBD1